This entry is about one T cell receptor (beta chain). This sample is part of a study of pediatric ulcerative colitis. During colonoscopy, one to two rectal pinch biopsies were collected. Trimming pared 1 base from V and 0 bases from J, leaving 6 bases between. Germline assignment: CDR1 SNHLY and CDR2 FYNNEI. The length of the CDR3 is 15 residues. Profiling relied on immunoSEQ multiplex PCR, and the TCRdb table lists in-frame clones only, not all of them. The table includes about 35,000 clones, roughly 77% detected once. Sequencing used gut tissue. The genes are TRBV2 and TRBJ2-2; D is possibly TRBD1 or TRBD2 (5 bases each). The TCR sequence derives from a boy younger than 18 with mild ulcerative colitis. CDR3 sequence (DNA): TGTGCCAGCAGTGAAGTGGGGGCGAACACCGGGGAGCTGTTTTTT. Its translation: CASSEVGANTGELFF.